This is a list of T cell receptor beta chains from one sample in a study of blood T cell repertoires in COVID-19. Measured with immunoSEQ multiplex PCR; TCRdb has only the in-frame clones, and not every one. The data show approximately 200,000 clones, around 86% seen once. Sequences were obtained from PBMCs or T cells enriched from blood (not recorded which). These receptors all stem from a man aged 30-40 years in a cohort exposed to, infected with or recovered from COVID-19 (not recorded which). CDR3s include the opening cysteine and the closing phenylalanine or tryptophan. The D gene is left open where the match is weak. The size field is filled for only some rows; it gives once, few, many or a size class.

CDR3 DNA: TGTGCCAGCAGGGTCGAGGCGGGTCTCACCGGGGAGCTGTTTTTT; CDR3 protein: CASRVEAGLTGELFF; clone size: .; J gene: TRBJ2-2; D gene: .; V gene: TRBV6-5
CDR3 DNA: TGTGCCACCACTAGAACCCGAGGGGGCACTGAAGCTTTCTTT; CDR3 protein: CATTRTRGGTEAFF; clone size: .; J gene: TRBJ1-1; D gene: .; V gene: TRBV19
CDR3 DNA: TGCGCCAGCAGCCCGCGGACAGGGTGGACTGAAGCTTTCTTT; CDR3 protein: CASSPRTGWTEAFF; clone size: .; J gene: TRBJ1-1; D gene: TRBD1; V gene: TRBV5-1
CDR3 DNA: TGTGCCAGCAGCTCCGGGACAGGGGGCTCTGGAAACACCATATATTTT; CDR3 protein: CASSSGTGGSGNTIYF; clone size: .; J gene: TRBJ1-3; D gene: TRBD1; V gene: TRBV9
CDR3 DNA: TGTGCCAGCAGTGACGTAGCGGGAGGGCCAGATACGCAGTATTTT; CDR3 protein: CASSDVAGGPDTQYF; clone size: .; J gene: TRBJ2-3; D gene: TRBD2; V gene: TRBV6-4
CDR3 DNA: TGCGCCAGCAGCCAAGATGTATTTCGTCAGCCCCAGCATTTT; CDR3 protein: CASSQDVFRQPQHF; clone size: .; J gene: TRBJ1-5; D gene: .; V gene: TRBV4-3
CDR3 DNA: TGCGCCAGCAAGCCGGGACAGGGCTATGGCTACACCTTC; CDR3 protein: CASKPGQGYGYTF; clone size: .; J gene: TRBJ1-2; D gene: TRBD1; V gene: TRBV10-2
CDR3 DNA: TGCGCCAGCAGCCCACCACAAGCCTACGAGCAGTACTTC; CDR3 protein: CASSPPQAYEQYF; clone size: .; J gene: TRBJ2-7; D gene: .; V gene: TRBV5-1
CDR3 DNA: TGTGCCAGCAGCTGGCGACTAGCGGGAGGGCTTTCAGAGACCCAGTACTTC; CDR3 protein: CASSWRLAGGLSETQYF; clone size: .; J gene: TRBJ2-5; D gene: TRBD2; V gene: TRBV5-6
CDR3 DNA: TGTGCCAGCAGCTTAGTCCCTCACGGTTACAATGAGCAGTTCTTC; CDR3 protein: CASSLVPHGYNEQFF; clone size: .; J gene: TRBJ2-1; D gene: .; V gene: TRBV11-2
CDR3 DNA: TGCGCCAGCCCGCCCCGAGAGGAGACGACAGATACGCAGTATTTT; CDR3 protein: CASPPREETTDTQYF; clone size: .; J gene: TRBJ2-3; D gene: .; V gene: TRBV10-1
CDR3 DNA: TGTGCCAGCAGCTCACAGACAGGGGGCTCTGGAAACACCATATATTTT; CDR3 protein: CASSSQTGGSGNTIYF; clone size: .; J gene: TRBJ1-3; D gene: TRBD1; V gene: TRBV7-6
CDR3 DNA: TGTGCCACCCTAACTTGGGGGGGAGCCTACAATGAGCAGTTCTTC; CDR3 protein: CATLTWGGAYNEQFF; clone size: .; J gene: TRBJ2-1; D gene: TRBD2; V gene: TRBV6-4
CDR3 DNA: TGTGCCAGCAGTTCCCAGAACAGGGGGTTAGGAAATCAGCCCCAGCATTTT; CDR3 protein: CASSSQNRGLGNQPQHF; clone size: .; J gene: TRBJ1-5; D gene: TRBD1; V gene: TRBV28
CDR3 DNA: TGTGCCAGCAGCCTCTCAGGTGGAAGCAATCAGCCCCAGCATTTT; CDR3 protein: CASSLSGGSNQPQHF; clone size: .; J gene: TRBJ1-5; D gene: .; V gene: TRBV5-6
CDR3 DNA: TGTGCCAGCAGTTTATCGTCTCAAGCCGGGTGGAAGCAGTTCTTC; CDR3 protein: CASSLSSQAGWKQFF; clone size: .; J gene: TRBJ2-1; D gene: .; V gene: TRBV27
CDR3 DNA: TGTGCCAGCAGCTTAAGACAGGGCTACAATGAGCAGTTCTTC; CDR3 protein: CASSLRQGYNEQFF; clone size: .; J gene: TRBJ2-1; D gene: TRBD1; V gene: TRBV28
CDR3 DNA: TGTGCCATCAGTGAACTCGGCGAGCAGTACTTC; CDR3 protein: CAISELGEQYF; clone size: once; J gene: TRBJ2-7; D gene: .; V gene: TRBV10-3
CDR3 DNA: TGTGCCAGCTCCTATCGGGACAGGTCCTCCTCTGGGGCCAACGTCCTGACTTTC; CDR3 protein: CASSYRDRSSSGANVLTF; clone size: .; J gene: TRBJ2-6; D gene: TRBD1; V gene: TRBV18
CDR3 DNA: TGTGCCAGCAGCAAGAACAGGGTGAACACTGAAGCTTTCTTT; CDR3 protein: CASSKNRVNTEAFF; clone size: few; J gene: TRBJ1-1; D gene: .; V gene: TRBV6-5
CDR3 DNA: TGTGCCAGCAGCCGCTTCGTGGACAGCGAAAACTATGGCTACACCTTC; CDR3 protein: CASSRFVDSENYGYTF; clone size: once; J gene: TRBJ1-2; D gene: .; V gene: TRBV7-6
CDR3 DNA: TGTGCCAGCAGTTTATTTGGGACAGAGGAGGGAAAACTGTTTTTT; CDR3 protein: CASSLFGTEEGKLFF; clone size: .; J gene: TRBJ1-4; D gene: TRBD1; V gene: TRBV28
CDR3 DNA: TGTGCCACCAGCAGAGGAGACAGGGTCTATGGCTACACCTTC; CDR3 protein: CATSRGDRVYGYTF; clone size: .; J gene: TRBJ1-2; D gene: TRBD1; V gene: TRBV15
CDR3 DNA: TGTGCCAGCAGCGTAACTAGCGGGCAAGAGACCCAGTACTTC; CDR3 protein: CASSVTSGQETQYF; clone size: .; J gene: TRBJ2-5; D gene: TRBD2; V gene: TRBV9
CDR3 DNA: TGTGCCAGCAGCTTAAGCCAATACTACGAGCAGTACTTC; CDR3 protein: CASSLSQYYEQYF; clone size: .; J gene: TRBJ2-7; D gene: .; V gene: TRBV7-2
CDR3 DNA: TGTGCCGGGAGGACAGGTAATCAGCCCCAGCATTTT; CDR3 protein: CAGRTGNQPQHF; clone size: .; J gene: TRBJ1-5; D gene: TRBD1; V gene: TRBV19
CDR3 DNA: TGCGCCAGCAGCCAAGAGGGAGACAGGGGCTACGAGCAGTACTTC; CDR3 protein: CASSQEGDRGYEQYF; clone size: .; J gene: TRBJ2-7; D gene: TRBD1; V gene: TRBV4-1
CDR3 DNA: TGTGCCAGCAGTTTAGGGACTAGCGGGAACGAGCAGTACTTC; CDR3 protein: CASSLGTSGNEQYF; clone size: .; J gene: TRBJ2-7; D gene: TRBD2; V gene: TRBV27
CDR3 DNA: TGCGCCAGCAGCCAAGATCAAATAGGGAGAGGTCTTCAGCCCCAGCATTTT; CDR3 protein: CASSQDQIGRGLQPQHF; clone size: .; J gene: TRBJ1-5; D gene: .; V gene: TRBV4-1
CDR3 DNA: TGTGCCAGTAGTCGAAACAGGGGTAGCAATCAGCCCCAGCATTTT; CDR3 protein: CASSRNRGSNQPQHF; clone size: .; J gene: TRBJ1-5; D gene: TRBD1; V gene: TRBV19
CDR3 DNA: TGTGCCAGCAGCCGACTAGCGGGGAACCAAGAGACCCAGTACTTC; CDR3 protein: CASSRLAGNQETQYF; clone size: few; J gene: TRBJ2-5; D gene: TRBD2; V gene: TRBV6-5
CDR3 DNA: TGTGCCACCAGTGATGAGAAAGGGGGAGAAGAGACCCAGTACTTC; CDR3 protein: CATSDEKGGEETQYF; clone size: .; J gene: TRBJ2-5; D gene: .; V gene: TRBV24-1
CDR3 DNA: TGTGCCAGCAGTTTACCGGGAGCCTCTGGAGAGCAGTTCTTC; CDR3 protein: CASSLPGASGEQFF; clone size: .; J gene: TRBJ2-1; D gene: .; V gene: TRBV27
CDR3 DNA: TGTGCCACCAGCAGAGATTACCGGGGGGCGGTGACCTTC; CDR3 protein: CATSRDYRGAVTF; clone size: .; J gene: TRBJ2-7; D gene: .; V gene: TRBV15
CDR3 DNA: TGTGCCAGCAGTGAACAGGGGGCCCACCAGGGCTACACCTTC; CDR3 protein: CASSEQGAHQGYTF; clone size: .; J gene: TRBJ1-2; D gene: TRBD1; V gene: TRBV25-1
CDR3 DNA: TGTGCCAGCTCACCTCTATCCGCGCCTGGGGCCAACGTCCTGACTTTC; CDR3 protein: CASSPLSAPGANVLTF; clone size: .; J gene: TRBJ2-6; D gene: .; V gene: TRBV18
CDR3 DNA: TGTGCCAGCTCACCAGGGTTGCAGGGGGCCTACAATGAGCAGTTCTTC; CDR3 protein: CASSPGLQGAYNEQFF; clone size: .; J gene: TRBJ2-1; D gene: TRBD1; V gene: TRBV18
CDR3 DNA: TGCAGTGCTAGTTGGGACTCCAACTATGGCTACACCTTC; CDR3 protein: CSASWDSNYGYTF; clone size: .; J gene: TRBJ1-2; D gene: .; V gene: TRBV20-1
CDR3 DNA: TGTGCCAGCAGTGATAGCAGGGGAAATAATTCACCCCTCCACTTT; CDR3 protein: CASSDSRGNNSPLHF; clone size: .; J gene: TRBJ1-6; D gene: .; V gene: TRBV25-1
CDR3 DNA: TGTGCCAGCAAACAGGGGAATAGCGGGAGGGATGAGCAGTTCTTC; CDR3 protein: CASKQGNSGRDEQFF; clone size: .; J gene: TRBJ2-1; D gene: TRBD2; V gene: TRBV28
CDR3 DNA: TGTGCCAGCAGCCAAGCGGCTAGCAGTTCCTACGAGCAGTACTTC; CDR3 protein: CASSQAASSSYEQYF; clone size: .; J gene: TRBJ2-7; D gene: .; V gene: TRBV3-1/TRBV3-2
CDR3 DNA: TGTGCCAGCAGCTTATCGAGCGGGAGGGCCGCAGATACGCAGTATTTT; CDR3 protein: CASSLSSGRAADTQYF; clone size: .; J gene: TRBJ2-3; D gene: TRBD2; V gene: TRBV11-3
CDR3 DNA: TGTGCCAGCAGCTTAAGGACTAGCGGGAGTTTAATCCATGAGCAGTTCTTC; CDR3 protein: CASSLRTSGSLIHEQFF; clone size: .; J gene: TRBJ2-1; D gene: TRBD2; V gene: TRBV7-3
CDR3 DNA: TGTGCCAGCAGCTCCCTGGGGAGGGGAGGGACCTACGAGCAGTACTTC; CDR3 protein: CASSSLGRGGTYEQYF; clone size: .; J gene: TRBJ2-7; D gene: TRBD2; V gene: TRBV11-2
CDR3 DNA: TGTGCCAGGGACAGGCTCACCTACGAGCAGTACTTC; CDR3 protein: CARDRLTYEQYF; clone size: few; J gene: TRBJ2-7; D gene: TRBD1; V gene: TRBV5-3
CDR3 DNA: TGTGCCACCAGTGATTTGAACGGGGTGGAAGGCTACACCTTC; CDR3 protein: CATSDLNGVEGYTF; clone size: .; J gene: TRBJ1-2; D gene: .; V gene: TRBV24-1
CDR3 DNA: TGTGCCAGCAGTCCTGCCGGGGACAGGAGGTTGAACACTGAAGCTTTCTTT; CDR3 protein: CASSPAGDRRLNTEAFF; clone size: .; J gene: TRBJ1-1; D gene: TRBD1; V gene: TRBV7-9